The 8 T cell receptor beta chains presented below share a single source sample, sequenced in a study of T cells in Graves' hyperthyroidism and ophthalmopathy. The CDR3 regions of TCR beta were amplified from RNA transcripts. TCR CDR3 underwent first-round RT-PCR with the HTBI primer set. TCRdb used MiXCR to reprocess the multiplex PCR reads, holding one entry per CDR3 protein. This sample has 300,000 to 500,000 distinct CDR3 sequences, with around 14% found just once. Specimen: blood. These receptors were collected from a woman in her 30s with Graves' hyperthyroidism.

This clonotype was detected many times. V gene TRBV4-1 combines with J gene TRBJ2-1; tentative D call: TRBD1 (5 bases). The length of the CDR3 is 13 residues. Germline CDR1 MGHRA, CDR2 YSYEKL. Trimming cost V 7 bases and J 0 bases, with 7 bases left between them. The CDR3 loop is CASTGLSYNEQFF. The CDR3 region has the DNA TGCGCCAGCACAGGGCTCTCCTACAATGAGCAGTTCTTC.

This chain uses TRBV10-3 with TRBJ2-1; D uncertain. Germline V CDR1 and CDR2: ENHRY, SYGVKD. The CDR3 consists of 15 residues. Trimming took 10 bases from V and 3 from J, leaving 19 bases between them. Here the CDR3 reads CATKGPRGFYNEQFF. In nucleotides, the CDR3 is TGTGCCACCAAAGGACCCCGCGGTTTCTACAATGAGCAGTTCTTC.

This clonotype was seen many times. The chain carries TRBV28 and TRBJ2-1, with D possibly being TRBD2 (6 bases). The ends were cut back, 6 bases at V and 4 bases at J, with 25 bases in the middle. The CDR3 runs to 18 residues. CDR1 is MDHEN and CDR2 is SYDVKM in the germline V gene. CDR3: CASRVPSALAGSYNEQFF. In nucleotides, the CDR3 is TGTGCCAGCAGGGTACCTAGTGCCCTCGCGGGATCGTACAATGAGCAGTTCTTC. Drawing the rest from reference TRBV28 and TRBJ2-1, the complete variable domain is DVKVTQSSRYLVKRTGEKVFLECVQDMDHENMFWYRQDPGLGLRLIYFSYDVKMKEKGDIPEGYSVSREKKERFSLILESASTNQTSMYLCASRVPSALAGSYNEQFFGPGTRLTVL.

This chain uses TRBV5-4 with TRBJ2-7, with a possible D match to TRBD1 (5 bases). The germline V and J ends were trimmed by 0 bases and 5 bases, with 15 bases remaining between them. Germline lookup yields CDR1 SGHNT and CDR2 YYREEE (reference sequence). This CDR3 has 15 amino acids. CDR3 region: CASSLGQGRSHEQYF. In DNA form, the CDR3 reads TGTGCCAGCAGCTTGGGGCAGGGTCGGTCCCACGAGCAGTACTTC.

A note on this clonotype: This may stem from a read error, because a much larger clone lies one nucleotide away. The rearrangement joins TRBV12-3 or TRBV12-4 to TRBJ2-7; possible D gene TRBD2, 6 bases. V gave up 7 bases and J gave up 7 bases, with 14 bases separating them. This CDR3 is built from 12 residues. Here the CDR3 reads CASNLARVEQYF. For the CDR3, the DNA is TGTGCCAGCAATCTAGCGCGAGTTGAGCAGTACTTC.

This clonotype was seen more than once but under ten times. The J gene is TRBJ2-5, the V gene TRBV4-2; D perhaps matches TRBD1 (6 bases). The CDR3 sequence is 15 residues long. Germline lookup yields CDR1 LGHNA and CDR2 YNFKEQ. Trimming pared 4 bases from V and 1 base from J, leaving 13 bases between. Here the CDR3 DNA reads TGTGCCAGCAGCCGCACCTCGGACAGCCAAGAGACCCAGTACTTC. Translation gives CASSRTSDSQETQYF.

Only a few counts were recorded for this clonotype. The V and J genes are TRBV20-1 and TRBJ1-4, with D uncertain. Deletions cut 5 bases from V and 8 bases from J, with 6 bases between. Germline assignment: CDR1 DFQATT and CDR2 SNEGSKA (reference sequence). The length of the CDR3 is 10 residues. The chain's CDR3 is CSAAEEKLFF. CDR3 nucleotides: TGCAGTGCTGCAGAGGAAAAACTGTTTTTT.

This clonotype was picked up a small number of times. The gene calls are TRBV5-6 and TRBJ1-4; TRBD1 aligns across 7 bases. The germline CDR1 and CDR2 sequences are SGHDT and YYEEEE. Unmatched junction bases numbered 12, after V lost 4 bases and J lost 3 bases. CDR3 length equals 17 residues. CDR3 loop: CASSEGQGVSPNEKLFF. CDR3 DNA: TGTGCCAGCAGCGAAGGTCAGGGGGTGTCACCTAATGAAAAACTGTTTTTT.